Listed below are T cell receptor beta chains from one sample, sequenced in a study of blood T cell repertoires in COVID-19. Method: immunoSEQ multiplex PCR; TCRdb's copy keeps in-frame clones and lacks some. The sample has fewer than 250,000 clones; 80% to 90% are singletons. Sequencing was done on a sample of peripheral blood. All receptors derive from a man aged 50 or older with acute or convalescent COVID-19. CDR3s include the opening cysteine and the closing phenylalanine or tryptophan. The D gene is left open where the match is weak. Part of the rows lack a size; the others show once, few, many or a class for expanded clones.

cdr3_nt: TGTGCCACCAGTGATTTGCTAGCGGGAGCTCATGAGCAGTTCTTC
cdr3_aa: CATSDLLAGAHEQFF
v_call: TRBV24-1
d_call: TRBD2
j_call: TRBJ2-1
clone_size: .

cdr3_nt: TGTGCCAGTAGTTTGGTCGGGGACACTGAAGCTTTCTTT
cdr3_aa: CASSLVGDTEAFF
v_call: TRBV19
d_call: .
j_call: TRBJ1-1
clone_size: .

cdr3_nt: TGTGCCAGTAGTACCCTACTACCAGCGGGAGATACGCAGTATTTT
cdr3_aa: CASSTLLPAGDTQYF
v_call: TRBV19
d_call: .
j_call: TRBJ2-3
clone_size: .

cdr3_nt: TGTGCCACTCGACAGGGGAGGGTCCGGGTCACTGAAGCTTTCTTT
cdr3_aa: CATRQGRVRVTEAFF
v_call: TRBV19
d_call: TRBD1
j_call: TRBJ1-1
clone_size: .

cdr3_nt: TGTGCCAGCAGCCTGCTCAGGGGTTCACCCCTCCACTTT
cdr3_aa: CASSLLRGSPLHF
v_call: TRBV5-8
d_call: .
j_call: TRBJ1-6
clone_size: .

cdr3_nt: TGTGCCAGCAGTCGAGGGAGTGACCCTAGCACAGATACGCAGTATTTT
cdr3_aa: CASSRGSDPSTDTQYF
v_call: TRBV7-6
d_call: .
j_call: TRBJ2-3
clone_size: .

cdr3_nt: TGTGCCAGCTCACCCAGCGAATTAGCTTTGGGGGCTTGGAACAATGAGCAGTTCTTC
cdr3_aa: CASSPSELALGAWNNEQFF
v_call: TRBV18
d_call: .
j_call: TRBJ2-1
clone_size: .

cdr3_nt: TGCGCCAGCAGCCACTTCGGCAATGAGCAGTTCTTC
cdr3_aa: CASSHFGNEQFF
v_call: TRBV4-1
d_call: .
j_call: TRBJ2-1
clone_size: few

cdr3_nt: TGTGCCAGCAGTGTACGAGTTGGCAATCAGCCCCAGCATTTT
cdr3_aa: CASSVRVGNQPQHF
v_call: TRBV2
d_call: .
j_call: TRBJ1-5
clone_size: .

cdr3_nt: TGTGCCTGGAGCGGGGGGGAAACCAGCAATCAGCCCCAGCATTTT
cdr3_aa: CAWSGGETSNQPQHF
v_call: TRBV30
d_call: .
j_call: TRBJ1-5
clone_size: .

cdr3_nt: TGCGCCAGCAGCTTATACGCAGGGAACTCTGAAGCTTTCTTT
cdr3_aa: CASSLYAGNSEAFF
v_call: TRBV5-1
d_call: .
j_call: TRBJ1-1
clone_size: .

cdr3_nt: TGTGCCAGCAGTTTCGGGGTTGCGGGACCCAAGAACACTGAAGCTTTCTTT
cdr3_aa: CASSFGVAGPKNTEAFF
v_call: TRBV11-2
d_call: .
j_call: TRBJ1-1
clone_size: .

cdr3_nt: TGTGCCAGCAGCTTAATCCCAGGGATGAACACTGAAGCTTTCTTT
cdr3_aa: CASSLIPGMNTEAFF
v_call: TRBV7-8
d_call: .
j_call: TRBJ1-1
clone_size: .

cdr3_nt: TGTGCCAGCAGTCTTAGGGGGAGTAATGAAAAACTGTTTTTT
cdr3_aa: CASSLRGSNEKLFF
v_call: TRBV3-1/TRBV3-2
d_call: .
j_call: TRBJ1-4
clone_size: .

cdr3_nt: TGTGCCAGCAGCTTAGGGTCCGGGACAGAAGCTTTCTTT
cdr3_aa: CASSLGSGTEAFF
v_call: TRBV7-9
d_call: .
j_call: TRBJ1-1
clone_size: .

cdr3_nt: TGCGCCAGCAGTGAGTCGATTAGCGGAACCTACAATGAGCAGTTCTTC
cdr3_aa: CASSESISGTYNEQFF
v_call: TRBV10-1
d_call: .
j_call: TRBJ2-1
clone_size: .

cdr3_nt: TGCGCCAGCAGCTCGGGACAGGCAAGCTCCTACGAGCAGTACTTC
cdr3_aa: CASSSGQASSYEQYF
v_call: TRBV5-1
d_call: TRBD1
j_call: TRBJ2-7
clone_size: .

cdr3_nt: TGTGCCAGCTCAGCTACCGATAACACTGAAGCTTTCTTT
cdr3_aa: CASSATDNTEAFF
v_call: TRBV18
d_call: .
j_call: TRBJ1-1
clone_size: .

cdr3_nt: TGTGCCAGCAGCTTAACAGGAGACACCGGGGAGCTGTTTTTT
cdr3_aa: CASSLTGDTGELFF
v_call: TRBV7-9
d_call: .
j_call: TRBJ2-2
clone_size: .

cdr3_nt: TGCGCCAGAGGACAGGAATTTCGGTCCTACGAGCAGTACTTC
cdr3_aa: CARGQEFRSYEQYF
v_call: TRBV10-1
d_call: TRBD1
j_call: TRBJ2-7
clone_size: .

cdr3_nt: TGTGCCAGCAGGACGCCGACGGGCGGGGAGCTGTTTTTT
cdr3_aa: CASRTPTGGELFF
v_call: TRBV2
d_call: .
j_call: TRBJ2-2
clone_size: .

cdr3_nt: TGTGCCAGCAGTTACACTCCAGGGTCATCGAACACTGAAGCTTTCTTT
cdr3_aa: CASSYTPGSSNTEAFF
v_call: TRBV6-5
d_call: .
j_call: TRBJ1-1
clone_size: .

cdr3_nt: TGTGCCAGCAGTTTCGGAGAGACCCAGTACTTC
cdr3_aa: CASSFGETQYF
v_call: TRBV12-3/TRBV12-4
d_call: .
j_call: TRBJ2-5
clone_size: .

cdr3_nt: TGCGCCAGCAGCGACTTTAATGAGCAGTTCTTC
cdr3_aa: CASSDFNEQFF
v_call: TRBV10-1
d_call: .
j_call: TRBJ2-1
clone_size: .

cdr3_nt: TGTGCCAGCCGGAGGGGGACAGGGGTGAACACTGAAGCTTTCTTT
cdr3_aa: CASRRGTGVNTEAFF
v_call: TRBV2
d_call: TRBD1
j_call: TRBJ1-1
clone_size: few

cdr3_nt: TGTGCCACCAGCAGAGATCCAGGGGGTGGCTACACCTTC
cdr3_aa: CATSRDPGGGYTF
v_call: TRBV15
d_call: TRBD1
j_call: TRBJ1-2
clone_size: .

cdr3_nt: TGTGCCATCAGTGAGTCGAGCGGGGGAGGGCAAGATACGCAGTATTTT
cdr3_aa: CAISESSGGGQDTQYF
v_call: TRBV10-3
d_call: TRBD2
j_call: TRBJ2-3
clone_size: .

cdr3_nt: TGTGCCAGCAGTGAAAGACTAGCGGGAGACGAGCAGTACTTC
cdr3_aa: CASSERLAGDEQYF
v_call: TRBV2
d_call: TRBD2
j_call: TRBJ2-7
clone_size: .